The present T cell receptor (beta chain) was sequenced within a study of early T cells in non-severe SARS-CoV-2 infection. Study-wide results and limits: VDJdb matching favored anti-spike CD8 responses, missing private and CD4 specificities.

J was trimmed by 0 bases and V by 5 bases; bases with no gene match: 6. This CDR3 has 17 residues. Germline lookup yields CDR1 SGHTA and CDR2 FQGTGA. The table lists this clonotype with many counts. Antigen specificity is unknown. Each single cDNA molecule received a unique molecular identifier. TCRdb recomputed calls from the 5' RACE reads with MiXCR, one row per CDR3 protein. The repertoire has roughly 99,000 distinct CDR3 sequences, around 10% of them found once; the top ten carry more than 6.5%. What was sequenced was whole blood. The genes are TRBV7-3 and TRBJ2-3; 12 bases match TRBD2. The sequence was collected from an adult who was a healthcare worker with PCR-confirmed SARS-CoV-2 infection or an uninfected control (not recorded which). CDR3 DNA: TGTGCCAGCAGCATGACTAGCGGGGGTGCTAGCACAGATACGCAGTATTTT. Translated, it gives CASSMTSGGASTDTQYF.